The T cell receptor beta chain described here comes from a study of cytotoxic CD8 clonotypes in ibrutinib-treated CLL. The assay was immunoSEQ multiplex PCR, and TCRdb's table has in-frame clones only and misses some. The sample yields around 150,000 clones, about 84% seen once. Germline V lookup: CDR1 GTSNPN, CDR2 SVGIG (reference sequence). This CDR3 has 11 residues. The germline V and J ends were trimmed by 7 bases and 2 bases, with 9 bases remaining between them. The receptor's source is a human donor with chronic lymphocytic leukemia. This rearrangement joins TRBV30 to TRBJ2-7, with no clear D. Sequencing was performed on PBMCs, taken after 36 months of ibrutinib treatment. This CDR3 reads CAFSDTYEQYF. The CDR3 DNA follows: TGTGCCTTCTCAGACACCTACGAGCAGTACTTC.